Detailed here is one T cell receptor beta chain. What it recognizes is unknown. The V and J ends lost 9 bases and 3 bases respectively, with 21 bases between them. CDR1 and CDR2 (germline): SEHNR, FQNEAQ (reference sequence). This CDR3 is built from 16 residues. Together with a sample-barcoded 5' primer, a J-beta primer mix was included in a second PCR lasting roughly 6 to 12 cycles. Through a template-switch adaptor with 12 random nucleotides, each cDNA molecule received a tag. Each CDR3 protein gets one entry after TCRdb re-called the 5' RACE reads with MiXCR. The repertoire has over 1,200,000 distinct CDR3 sequences, around 59% of them found once; the top ten carry 6.5% to 8.5%. These data are taken from a study of blood T cells in healthy people across ages. Broader study findings: Without sorted subsets, naive and antigen-experienced compartments could not be conclusively compared. Samples with more naive T cells showed higher observed beta diversity.

Sequenced input: blood. The sequence derives from a man aged 18 to 35 in good health. The V gene is TRBV7-9, the J gene TRBJ1-5; TRBD1 is a possible D gene (5 bases). The DNA for the CDR3 is TGTGCCAGTACCCATTACCCGACAGAGATCAATCAGCCCCAGCATTTT. Residues: CASTHYPTEINQPQHF.